This T cell receptor (beta chain) was sequenced in a study of regulatory T cells in long-lasting Graves disease. Study observations and caveats: Favored usage of TRBV28, TRBJ1-2 and TRBJ2-5 was recorded in persistent disease.

Time point described: newly diagnosed GD, antithyroid drugs for less than 3 months. RNA isolated from PBMCs was used to make the TCR library. Collection of peripheral blood (around 10 milliliters) was done using EDTA tubes. This clonotype was recorded at least ten times. What it binds is not known. The germline V gene encodes CDR1 GTSNPN and CDR2 SVGIG (reference sequence). The CDR3 has 12 residues. Trimming shortened V by 0 bases and J by 3 bases, and 6 bases separated the two germline ends. TCR beta libraries were built with iRepertoire HTBI primers and Arm-PCR of CDR3 regions. TCRdb itself ran the multiplex PCR reads through MiXCR, one entry per CDR3 protein. The data contain a few hundred thousand distinct CDR3 sequences, approximately 15% of them seen just once; the ten biggest clones take up 25% to 30%. These same data were also listed under a study on T cells in Graves' hyperthyroidism and ophthalmopathy.

The input for sequencing was peripheral blood mononuclear cells (PBMCs), taken at new diagnosis, from a patient treated with antithyroid drugs. The chain employs TRBV30 and TRBJ2-7; no reliable D call. This receptor was obtained from a man aged 35-49 years with Graves disease. In DNA form, the CDR3 reads TGTGCCTGGAGTGTACCGGGCTACGAGCAGTACTTC. Translating gives CAWSVPGYEQYF.